This T cell receptor beta chain was obtained from a study of regulatory T cells in long-lasting Graves disease. Study-level points and caveats: Persistent patients shared more public clonotypes (2,741) than new patients (approximately 900). The study found TRBV28, TRBJ1-2 and TRBJ2-5 favored in persistent disease.

Concerning this clonotype itself: Its target is unknown.

The CDR3 consists of 14 residues. Trimming left V 5 bases short and J 4 bases short, with 14 bases between. Germline-derived CDR1 and CDR2 are MDHEN and SYDVKM. HTBI primers from iRepertoire and Arm-PCR of CDR3 regions yielded the TCR beta libraries. As processed by the authors: Among the samples, approximately 60 TRBV and around 13 TRBJ segments were identified. TCRdb itself ran the multiplex PCR reads through MiXCR, one entry per CDR3 protein. What appears here as the V and J calls and clone size reflects TCRdb's work, not the paper's. Of a few hundred thousand distinct CDR3 sequences in the sample, 23% were seen once. The time point was: persistent/refractory GD, antithyroid drugs over 5 years with positive TRAb. PBMC RNA was the source of the TCR library. The authors drew patients from an endocrinology department in Xi'an, China.

The chain is built from TRBV28 and TRBJ2-5; no clear D. This TCR came from a female donor with Graves disease. The sequenced sample was peripheral blood mononuclear cells (PBMCs), obtained when the disease was refractory, from a patient treated with antithyroid drugs. The CDR3 coding sequence is TGTGCCAGCAGTCCAATAGGTACCCCAGAGACCCAGTACTTC. Translated: CASSPIGTPETQYF.